These 29 T cell receptor beta chains share one sample of origin, sequenced in a study of molecular identifiers for immune sequencing clone quantification. TCRdb called the PCR reads again in MiXCR, with one record for every CDR3 protein. The data hold 20,000 or so distinct CDR3 sequences, with under 25% observed a single time. Sequenced input: naive CD8+ T cells from blood, with Jurkat cell RNA spiked in. Noted subset: FACS-sorted CD8+CD4-CCR7+CD45RA+ naive T cells. These receptors all come from a human donor in good health. Some libraries in this study had Jurkat cell RNA spiked in.

This clonotype has only a few counts. The J gene is TRBJ2-2, the V gene TRBV7-6, with a weak D call TRBD2 (5 bases). The CDR3 contains 17 residues. V lost 5 bases, J lost 4 bases, and 20 bases lay in between. Germline loops: CDR1 SGHVS, CDR2 FNYEAQ. The CDR3 loop is CASSLPTNTLGTGELFF. The CDR3 DNA follows: TGTGCCAGCAGCCTACCGACAAACACACTAGGCACCGGGGAGCTGTTTTTT.

This clonotype is labeled medium-sized. The J gene is TRBJ2-7, the V gene TRBV9; 7 bases are a match to TRBD2. This CDR3 has 16 amino acids. After removal of 0 bases from V and 2 bases from J, the junction contained 8 bases not matched to a gene. The germline CDR1 and CDR2 sequences are SGDLS and YYNGEE. This CDR3 is CASSVGWLAETYEQYF. The CDR3 nucleotides are TGTGCCAGCAGCGTAGGGTGGCTAGCGGAAACCTACGAGCAGTACTTC.

This chain connects TRBV4-2 to TRBJ2-1, with 10 nucleotides matching TRBD2. The CDR3 consists of 18 residues. CDR1 is LGHNA and CDR2 is YNFKEQ in the germline V gene. V gave up 2 bases and J gave up 0 bases; unmatched junction bases: 7. CDR3: CASSQLAGVGSSYNEQFF. CDR3 nucleotide sequence: TGTGCCAGCAGCCAACTAGCGGGAGTAGGAAGCTCCTACAATGAGCAGTTCTTC.

This chain connects TRBV28 to TRBJ2-1; possibly TRBD2 for D (7 bases). The CDR3 sequence is 11 residues long. Germline V lookup: CDR1 MDHEN, CDR2 SYDVKM. V shed 3 bases and J shed 13 bases, with 10 bases lying between them. The CDR3 DNA reads TGTGCCAGCAGTTTCGGGGGGCTACAGTTCTTC. Encoded protein: CASSFGGLQFF. Looking up the rest from reference TRBV28 and TRBJ2-1 gives the full variable domain: DVKVTQSSRYLVKRTGEKVFLECVQDMDHENMFWYRQDPGLGLRLIYFSYDVKMKEKGDIPEGYSVSREKKERFSLILESASTNQTSMYLCASSFGGLQFFGPGTRLTVL.

Comment on this clonotype: A single base separates this from a much larger clone, so it may be a read error. This chain uses TRBV7-8 with TRBJ1-2; no clear D gene. The CDR3 runs to 16 residues. V gave up 2 bases and J gave up 4 bases, with 17 bases separating them. The germline V gene has CDR1 SGHVS and CDR2 FQNEAQ. CDR3 coding DNA: TGTGCCAGCAGCTTAATTGCTACACAAGCTAGCTATGGCTACACCTTC. Translating it yields CASSLIATQASYGYTF.

This chain uses TRBV2 with TRBJ2-7, with a weak D call TRBD1 (5 bases). Germline lookup yields CDR1 SNHLY and CDR2 FYNNEI. The CDR3 runs 15 residues. Between the trimmed V and J ends, which lost 3 bases and 7 bases, there was a span of 19 bases. For the CDR3, the DNA is TGTGCCAGCAGTGATGAAGACAGAAGAGGATGGGAGCAGTACTTC. It codes for CASSDEDRRGWEQYF.

This clonotype has at least ten counts. The chain carries TRBV20-1 and TRBJ2-2, with 12 bases lining up with TRBD1. The CDR3 has 14 residues. Germline trimming cut 3 bases from V and 5 bases from J; bases unmatched to any gene: 1. The germline CDR1 and CDR2 sequences are DFQATT and SNEGSKA (reference sequence). As DNA, the CDR3 is TGCAGTGCTAGGGGACAGGGGGCGACCGGGGAGCTGTTTTTT. Its translation is CSARGQGATGELFF.

Of note for this clonotype: This sequence may be a read error, since a much larger clone differs from it by one base. The chain combines TRBV2 with TRBJ2-7, with a tentative D call TRBD1 (6 bases). Germline-derived CDR1 and CDR2 are SNHLY and FYNNEI. This CDR3 has 12 amino acids. CDR3 in DNA: TGTGCCAGCTCCGGGACACCCTACAAGCAGTACTTC. It yields the protein CASSGTPYKQYF.

This clonotype was seen many times. The chain has TRBV4-1 and TRBJ2-4; D possibly corresponds to TRBD2 (5 bases). CDR3 length: 15 residues. Between the trimmed V and J ends, which lost 4 bases and 6 bases, there was a span of 16 bases. Germline CDR1 reads MGHRA; CDR2 reads YSYEKL. The chain's CDR3 is CASSRTVEGRNIQYF. The CDR3 DNA is TGCGCCAGCAGCCGCACAGTAGAAGGGAGAAACATTCAGTACTTC.

The chain is built from TRBV19 and TRBJ2-2; D call uncertain. CDR1 LNHDA and CDR2 SQIVND come from the germline V gene (reference sequence). This CDR3 comprises 13 residues. The V gene lost 1 base and the J gene lost 6 bases, with 6 bases spanning the gap. CDR3 region: CASSIVRAGELFF. The CDR3 region has the DNA TGTGCCAGTAGTATAGTAAGGGCCGGGGAGCTGTTTTTT.

This clonotype was picked up a small number of times. V is TRBV7-9 and J is TRBJ1-1, with a weak D call TRBD1 (5 bases). V gave up 5 bases and J gave up 7 bases, with 11 bases separating them. This CDR3 is 12 amino acids long. Germline loops: CDR1 SEHNR, CDR2 FQNEAQ (reference sequence). CDR3 sequence (DNA): TGTGCCAGCAGCCCCGGGACCGTTGAAGCTTTCTTT. The encoded protein is CASSPGTVEAFF.

As for this clonotype: Possible read error: a much larger clone is one base away. This chain joins TRBV11-2 and TRBJ2-1; tentative D call: TRBD2 (5 bases). V was trimmed by 5 bases and J by 9 bases, leaving 17 bases between them. This CDR3 contains 14 residues. Germline CDR1 is SGHAT and CDR2 is FQNNGV. CDR3: CASSPGRGFGEQFF. The CDR3, as DNA: TGTGCCAGCAGCCCTGGACGGGGTTTCGGTGAGCAGTTCTTC.

The chain uses TRBV29-1 and TRBJ2-1; 11 positions match TRBD2. Per germline, CDR1 SQVTM and CDR2 ANQGSEA. There are 14 residues in the CDR3. V was pared by 6 bases and J by 3 bases, with 4 bases of the junction left unmatched. The CDR3 DNA is TGCAGCGTGGCCGGGACTAGCGGCTACAATGAGCAGTTCTTC. Its translation is CSVAGTSGYNEQFF.

This clonotype was observed many times. This chain joins TRBV27 and TRBJ2-7; D remains unclear. V gave up 2 bases and J gave up 4 bases, with 9 bases separating them. The CDR3 runs 13 residues. The germline CDR1 and CDR2 sequences are MNHEY and SMNVEV (reference sequence). CDR3 coding DNA: TGTGCCAGCAGTTTAGTAGACGGGTACGAGCAGTACTTC. Protein: CASSLVDGYEQYF.

Ten or more counts support this clonotype. The genes are TRBV7-8 and TRBJ2-2, with D possibly TRBD1 on 6 matching bases. The germline CDR1 and CDR2 sequences are SGHVS and FQNEAQ. This CDR3 region has 13 residues. Trimming left V 7 bases short and J 11 bases short, with 17 bases between. The CDR3 DNA reads TGTGCCAGCATCGAGGACCGCAGGGGAGAGCTGTTTTTT. Its translation is CASIEDRRGELFF.

This clonotype was recorded at least ten times. The rearrangement uses TRBV9 and TRBJ2-1; D may be TRBD1 (5 bases). Deletions cut 3 bases from V and 5 bases from J, with 9 bases between. The CDR3 totals 13 residues. From germline, CDR1 is SGDLS and CDR2 YYNGEE. CDR3 DNA: TGTGCCAGCAGCGACAGGATCCACAATGAGCAGTTCTTC. Its translation: CASSDRIHNEQFF.

A note on this clonotype: At one end, the junction sequence differs from germline, possibly due to a read error. The V and J genes are TRBV28 and TRBJ2-2; D call uncertain. CDR3 length equals 12 residues. From germline, CDR1 is MDHEN and CDR2 SYDVKM. CDR3 nucleotides: TGTGCTAGCAATGGGCCCACCGGGGAGCTGTTTTTT. Translated, it gives CASNGPTGELFF.

This clonotype was observed a handful of times. The chain is built from TRBV28 and TRBJ2-4; no firm D call. The CDR3 consists of 17 residues. The germline V gene encodes CDR1 MDHEN and CDR2 SYDVKM. With 0 bases removed from V and 0 bases from J, the gap between germline ends came to 12 bases. Here the CDR3 DNA reads TGTGCCAGCAGTTTATGGGCCGCCCGGCTAGCCAAAAACATTCAGTACTTC. Translation gives CASSLWAARLAKNIQYF.

This clonotype was observed many times. The genes are TRBV28 and TRBJ2-7, with 12 positions matching TRBD2. This CDR3 is 14 amino acids long. The J segment lost 5 bases and the V segment lost 6 bases, leaving 5 bases of the junction unmatched. CDR1 is MDHEN and CDR2 is SYDVKM in the germline V gene. The CDR3 loop reads CASSRLAGVHEQYF. The DNA of the CDR3 is TGTGCCAGCAGCCGACTAGCGGGAGTCCACGAGCAGTACTTC.

This clonotype was seen only a few times. This chain connects TRBV28 to TRBJ1-5; a weak D match, TRBD1 (5 bases). V was trimmed by 7 bases and J by 5 bases, leaving 18 bases between them. The CDR3 runs to 15 residues. Germline V gene lookup returns CDR1 MDHEN and CDR2 SYDVKM. CDR3 amino acids: CASNPTGLLHQPQHF. CDR3 in DNA: TGTGCCAGCAATCCCACGGGGCTGTTACATCAGCCCCAGCATTTT.

The J gene is TRBJ2-7, the V gene TRBV7-8; D possibly corresponds to TRBD2 (6 bases). The germline CDR1 and CDR2 sequences are SGHVS and FQNEAQ. V was shortened by 5 bases and J by 0 bases, with 17 bases between the two germline ends. The CDR3 contains 16 residues. CDR3 loop: CASSLTYSGASYEQYF. CDR3 sequence (DNA): TGTGCCAGCAGCCTAACCTACTCGGGAGCCTCCTACGAGCAGTACTTC. Full variable domain (missing parts from reference TRBV7-8 and TRBJ2-7): GAGVSQSPRYKVAKRGQDVALRCDPISGHVSLFWYQQALGQGPEFLTYFQNEAQLDKSGLPSDRFFAERPEGSVSTLKIQRTQQEDSAVYLCASSLTYSGASYEQYFGPGTRLTVT.

The table lists this clonotype with many counts. J is TRBJ2-5 and V is TRBV6-2 or TRBV6-3; 8 nucleotides agree with TRBD2. Germline lookup yields CDR1 MNHEY and CDR2 SVGEGT. V was clipped by 7 bases and J by 5 bases; unmatched bases: 6. The CDR3 has 13 amino acids. Written as DNA, the CDR3 is TGTGCCAGCAAACTAGCGGTTCGGGAGACCCAGTACTTC. It is translated as CASKLAVRETQYF.

A word on this clonotype: This may stem from a read error, because a much larger clone lies one nucleotide away. The chain combines TRBV12-3 or TRBV12-4 with TRBJ2-7; no clear D. This CDR3 has 13 residues. The CDR3 reads CASSPGATYGQYF. CDR3 nucleotide sequence: TGTGCCAGCAGCCCCGGCGCGACCTACGGGCAGTACTTC.

This clonotype was recorded at least ten times. This CDR3 reads CASSFAGGSYEQYF. CDR3 bases: TGTGCCAGCAGTTTTGCGGGAGGTTCATACGAGCAGTACTTC. V is TRBV27 and J is TRBJ2-7; 8 bases are shared with TRBD2. The CDR3 covers 14 residues. Losses at the gene ends were 3 bases for V and 4 bases for J; bases not matched to a gene: 5. Germline CDR1 and CDR2: MNHEY and SMNVEV (reference sequence).

V usage is TRBV4-3 and J usage is TRBJ2-7, with 7 bases aligning to TRBD2. The CDR3 has 14 residues. With V trimmed by 1 base and J by 4 bases, 4 bases remained unmatched. CDR1 is LGHNA, CDR2 YSLEER, per germline. The CDR3 here is CASSQGGGGYEQYF. For the CDR3, the DNA is TGCGCCAGCAGCCAAGGGGGGGGGGGTTACGAGCAGTACTTC.

This clonotype was seen at least ten times. The chain's CDR3 is CSARGTPSSYEQYF. The CDR3, as DNA: TGCAGTGCTCGGGGGACTCCGAGCTCCTACGAGCAGTACTTC. The chain recombines TRBV20-1 with TRBJ2-7; tentatively, D is TRBD2 (6 bases). The CDR3 consists of 14 residues. The germline gives CDR1 DFQATT, CDR2 SNEGSKA (reference sequence). With 5 bases removed from V and 0 bases from J, the gap between germline ends came to 14 bases.

A word on this clonotype: This may arise from a read error, as a much more abundant clone is one base away. The chain employs TRBV19 and TRBJ1-1; possibly TRBD1 for D (5 bases). V gave up 6 bases and J gave up 4 bases, with 15 bases separating them. The CDR3 runs 14 residues. CDR1 is LNHDA, CDR2 SQIVND, per germline (reference sequence). CDR3 region: CASRLDGGSTEAFF. The DNA for the CDR3 is TGTGCCAGTAGACTCGACGGGGGGAGCACTGAAGCTTTCTTT.

In its sample, this clonotype is medium-sized. The V gene is TRBV6-6, the J gene TRBJ2-1; D uncertain. The V gene lost 1 base and the J gene lost 4 bases, with 11 bases spanning the gap. Germline CDR1 reads MNHNY; CDR2 reads SVGAGI (reference sequence). The CDR3 totals 15 residues. This chain's CDR3 is CASSYYSGLYNEQFF. The CDR3 coding sequence is TGTGCCAGCAGTTACTATTCTGGCCTGTACAATGAGCAGTTCTTC.

In its sample, this clonotype was seen many times. The genes are TRBV28 and TRBJ2-7; D is unresolved. Germline V gives CDR1 MDHEN, CDR2 SYDVKM. The CDR3 is made up of 15 amino acids. V was shortened by 7 bases and J by 4 bases, with 20 bases between the two germline ends. CDR3 coding DNA: TGTGCCAGCAAGGGTACAGACTTCACCTCTTACGAGCAGTACTTC. This sequence encodes CASKGTDFTSYEQYF.